The 26 T cell receptor beta chains below were found in one sample sequenced in a study of human T cells and chemical hapten exposure. TCRdb used MiXCR to reprocess the RACE reads, holding one entry per CDR3 protein. This sample carries more than 90,000 distinct CDR3 sequences, 9.5% to 12% of them seen once, and the ten largest clones take about 3%. The time point denotes: patch test 2, 6 weeks after DPC sensitization. Treatment: therapeutic diphenylcyclopropenone sensitization with weekly scalp DPC. The material was whole blood, obtained in connection with sensitization to the hapten diphenylcyclopropenone (DPC). The receptors come from a woman in her 40s with alopecia areata. Some clones in this sample may be carry-over from other donors' samples.

The sample holds many counts of this clonotype. V usage is TRBV9 and J usage is TRBJ1-1; a weak D match, TRBD1 (5 bases). V was clipped by 4 bases and J by 3 bases, with 19 bases between them. Germline CDR1 is SGDLS and CDR2 is YYNGEE. This CDR3 is built from 16 residues. CDR3 loop: CASSPRSYSRDTEAFF. CDR3 DNA sequence: TGTGCCAGCAGCCCCCGATCGTACAGCAGGGACACTGAAGCTTTCTTT.

This rearrangement joins TRBV12-3 or TRBV12-4 to TRBJ2-5, with no clear D. V gave up 2 bases and J gave up 5 bases, with 9 bases separating them. The CDR3 is 13 residues long. CDR3 in DNA: TGTGCCAGCAGTTTACAAGTCCATGAGACCCAGTACTTC. Its translation: CASSLQVHETQYF.

This clonotype was seen repeatedly, ten times or more. V usage is TRBV7-8 and J usage is TRBJ1-6; D is unresolved. V was shortened by 2 bases and J by 5 bases, with 10 bases between the two germline ends. The CDR3 has 15 residues. In germline, CDR1 is SGHVS, CDR2 FQNEAQ. CDR3: CASSLNTVDNSPLHF. The DNA of the CDR3 is TGTGCCAGCAGCTTAAATACAGTGGATAATTCACCCCTCCACTTT.

This clonotype was recorded at least ten times. Written as DNA, the CDR3 is TGTGGAACTACGGGGCGAAAGAGCTCCTACGAGCAGTACTTC. Amino acid sequence: CGTTGRKSSYEQYF. The V gene is TRBV21-1, the J gene TRBJ2-7; the table's D call of TRBD1 was not tested on the DNA. TRBV21-1 is designated a pseudogene. The CDR3 length is 14 residues.

This clonotype was counted only a few times. V is TRBV12-3 or TRBV12-4 and J is TRBJ1-5; perhaps TRBD1 as D (5 bases). This CDR3 has 13 amino acids. Trimming removed 4 bases from V and 6 bases from J, with 10 bases in between. CDR3 region: CASSSQGLQPQHF. The CDR3 region has the DNA TGTGCCAGCAGTTCCCAGGGACTTCAGCCCCAGCATTTT.

This clonotype turned up a few times. The chain joins TRBV18 to TRBJ1-2, with 7 nucleotides matching TRBD1. This CDR3 has 13 amino acids. The trim removed 6 bases at V and 4 bases at J, leaving 5 bases unmatched. Germline loops: CDR1 KGHSH, CDR2 LQKENI. DNA for the CDR3: TGTGCCAGCTCCCAGGGACAGCTCTATGGCTACACCTTC. Protein product: CASSQGQLYGYTF.

This clonotype showed up many times. The rearrangement joins TRBV11-2 to TRBJ2-7, with D perhaps given as TRBD1 or TRBD2 (5 bases each). V was clipped by 3 bases and J by 1 base, with 13 bases between them. CDR3 size: 15 residues. Germline CDR1 is SGHAT and CDR2 is FQNNGV. CDR3 nucleotide sequence: TGTGCCAGCAGCTTCAACCGGGACGGGTCCTACGAGCAGTACTTC. Its protein is CASSFNRDGSYEQYF.

The chain joins TRBV20-1 to TRBJ2-7; D possibly matches TRBD1 or TRBD2 (5 bases each). The germline V gene encodes CDR1 DFQATT and CDR2 SNEGSKA (reference sequence). V lost 1 base to trimming and J lost 7 bases, with 11 bases between them. The CDR3 runs to 12 residues. CDR3 in amino acids: CSARGGFGEQYF. The CDR3 nucleotides read TGCAGTGCTAGAGGGGGGTTTGGTGAGCAGTACTTC.

This clonotype was seen many times. The rearrangement joins TRBV7-9 to TRBJ1-4, with D uncertain. CDR3 length: 15 residues. CDR1 and CDR2 (germline): SEHNR, FQNEAQ (reference sequence). V lost 5 bases to trimming and J lost 6 bases, with 16 bases between them. In nucleotides, the CDR3 is TGTGCCAGCAGCCCGGCGGCGGAATTTTATGAAAAACTGTTTTTT. Residues: CASSPAAEFYEKLFF.

J is TRBJ1-1 and V is TRBV30, with D perhaps matching TRBD1 (6 bases). CDR3 size: 16 residues. From germline, CDR1 is GTSNPN and CDR2 SVGIG (reference sequence). V was clipped by 0 bases and J by 8 bases, with 22 bases between them. CDR3 sequence reads: CAWSVGGGGLTEEAFF. The CDR3 DNA is TGTGCCTGGAGTGTAGGAGGTGGGGGCCTCACTGAAGAAGCTTTCTTT.

The V call is TRBV30, the J call TRBJ2-7; TRBD1 is a possible D gene (5 bases). The V gene lost 2 bases and the J gene lost 7 bases, with 9 bases spanning the gap. The germline CDR1 and CDR2 sequences are GTSNPN and SVGIG (reference sequence). CDR3 size: 11 residues. The CDR3, as DNA: TGTGCCTGGAGTCGGGCAGGGGAGCAGTACTTC. It codes for CAWSRAGEQYF.

This clonotype was counted at least ten times. V and J are TRBV11-2 and TRBJ2-1, with unresolved D. V shed 0 bases and J shed 0 bases, with 6 bases lying between them. Germline V lookup: CDR1 SGHAT, CDR2 FQNNGV. The CDR3 loop spans 15 amino acids. The CDR3 bases are TGTGCCAGCAGCTTAGAGGGGTTCTCCTACAATGAGCAGTTCTTC. It encodes CASSLEGFSYNEQFF.

This clonotype was seen many times. This chain links TRBV7-2 with TRBJ1-2; no definite D call. Germline CDR1 is SGHTA and CDR2 is FQGNSA. The CDR3 is 14 amino acids. Trimming removed 4 bases from V and 1 base from J, with 10 bases in between. The CDR3 loop is CASSSDPDNYGYTF. DNA of the CDR3: TGTGCCAGCAGCTCAGACCCAGATAACTATGGCTACACCTTC.

The chain recombines TRBV12-3 or TRBV12-4 with TRBJ2-7; no definite D call. This CDR3 has 14 amino acids. V lost 3 bases, J lost 5 bases, and 14 bases lay in between. The CDR3 DNA is TGTGCCAGCAGTTTCCTTCCGGGCCGGGACGAGCAGTACTTC. Protein: CASSFLPGRDEQYF.

This clonotype was observed many times. The chain employs TRBV12-5 and TRBJ1-5; 7 nucleotides agree with TRBD1. J gave up 0 bases and V 9 bases, and 5 bases lay outside the gene matches. CDR3 length: 14 amino acids. Germline values: CDR1 LGHNT, CDR2 FRNRAP. The CDR3 loop is CASAGGISNQPQHF. The CDR3 DNA reads as TGTGCTAGCGCAGGGGGAATTAGCAATCAGCCCCAGCATTTT.

The chain has TRBV4-3 and TRBJ2-7, with a tentative D call TRBD2 (6 bases). Germline CDR1 LGHNA, CDR2 YSLEER. The V end was cut by 3 bases, the J end by 5 bases, with 14 bases between. The CDR3 runs 14 residues. CDR3 residues: CASSQNGRRDEQYF. In DNA, the CDR3 is TGCGCCAGCAGCCAGAACGGGAGACGGGACGAGCAGTACTTC.

This clonotype was recorded many times. The CDR3 coding sequence is TGTGCCAGCAGTTACAACCAGGGGGCGATGGATGGCTACACCTTC. Its protein product is CASSYNQGAMDGYTF. The gene calls are TRBV6-6 and TRBJ1-2, with 8 bases fitting TRBD1. This CDR3 is built from 15 residues. V shed 2 bases, J shed 6 bases, and the junction held 8 bases outside the gene matches. CDR1 MNHNY and CDR2 SVGAGI come from the germline V gene (reference sequence).

This clonotype was detected ten times or more. The genes are TRBV4-3 and TRBJ2-2; possible D gene TRBD2, 6 bases. The CDR3 loop spans 17 amino acids. From germline, CDR1 is LGHNA and CDR2 YSLEER. V was trimmed by 0 bases and J by 3 bases, leaving 14 bases between them. CDR3 residues: CASSQELGGVYTGELFF. The CDR3 bases are TGCGCCAGCAGCCAAGAGCTGGGCGGGGTATACACCGGGGAGCTGTTTTTT.

The rearrangement links TRBV29-1 to TRBJ2-7; 7 bases line up with TRBD1. After removal of 3 bases from V and 2 bases from J, the junction contained 7 bases not matched to a gene. This CDR3 is built from 14 residues. Germline V gene lookup returns CDR1 SQVTM and CDR2 ANQGSEA. The CDR3 loop reads CSVEGRGFPYEQYF. The CDR3 region has the DNA TGCAGCGTTGAGGGCAGGGGGTTTCCCTACGAGCAGTACTTC.

There are a few counts of this clonotype. V is TRBV6-2 or TRBV6-3 and J is TRBJ1-5; D may be TRBD1 (5 bases). V was cut by 6 bases and J by 0 bases, with 9 bases left in between. The V gene's germline CDR1 is MNHEY and CDR2 SVGEGT. The CDR3 covers 14 residues. CDR3: CASRGDYSNQPQHF. In nucleotides, the CDR3 is TGTGCCAGCAGGGGGGATTATAGCAATCAGCCCCAGCATTTT.

The rearrangement uses TRBV7-9 and TRBJ1-4, with D possibly matching TRBD1 (5 bases). CDR1 and CDR2 from the germline V gene are SEHNR and FQNEAQ (reference sequence). CDR3 length equals 15 residues. The ends were cut back, 1 base at V and 8 bases at J, with 14 bases in the middle. The CDR3 sequence: CASSLGAGYREKLFF. The DNA of the CDR3 is TGTGCCAGCAGCTTAGGAGCAGGGTATCGAGAAAAACTGTTTTTT. The full variable domain, rest sourced from reference TRBV7-9 and TRBJ1-4, is DTGVSQNPRHKITKRGQNVTFRCDPISEHNRLYWYRQTLGQGPEFLTYFQNEAQLEKSRLLSDRFSAERPKGSFSTLEIQRTEQGDSAMYLCASSLGAGYREKLFFGSGTQLSVL.

This chain uses TRBV6-5 with TRBJ1-2; D is perhaps TRBD1 (6 bases). Trimming stripped 0 bases from V and 8 bases from J, with 13 bases between. CDR3 length equals 14 residues. Germline V gene data show CDR1 as MNHEY and CDR2 as SVGAGI. The CDR3 here is CASSYSFRGGGYTF. CDR3 bases: TGTGCCAGCAGTTACTCGTTCAGGGGTGGAGGCTACACCTTC.

This clonotype was counted only a few times. The chain carries TRBV4-2 and TRBJ2-1, with D perhaps given as TRBD1 or TRBD2 (7 bases each). Germline-derived CDR1 and CDR2 are LGHNA and YNFKEQ. The CDR3 has 18 amino acids. V was pared by 0 bases and J by 8 bases, with 23 bases between. In nucleotides, the CDR3 is TGTGCCAGCAGCCAAGAGACACGACCTGGGACTACAGGGGATGAGCAGTTCTTC. Protein product: CASSQETRPGTTGDEQFF.

This chain's CDR3 is CASSPQALENIQYF. The CDR3 DNA reads as TGTGCCAGCTCCCCCCAGGCACTAGAAAACATTCAGTACTTC. The J gene is TRBJ2-4, the V gene TRBV18; tentative D call: TRBD2 (5 bases). Germline V gene sequence: CDR1 KGHSH, CDR2 LQKENI. Trimming shortened V by 6 bases and J by 5 bases, and 14 bases separated the two germline ends. There are 14 residues in the CDR3.

Only a few counts were recorded for this clonotype. CDR3 region: CASSATDMNTEAFF. Written as DNA, the CDR3 is TGTGCCAGCAGTGCGACGGACATGAACACTGAAGCTTTCTTT. The V call is TRBV6-1, the J call TRBJ1-1, with D perhaps matching TRBD1 (5 bases). CDR3 length equals 14 residues. Germline V CDR1 and CDR2: MNHNS, SASEGT. The V gene lost 4 bases and the J gene lost 0 bases, with 9 bases spanning the gap.

This clonotype was observed a few times. This chain connects TRBV3-1 to TRBJ2-1, with 7 bases lining up with TRBD1. Germline V lookup: CDR1 LGHDT, CDR2 YNNKEL (reference sequence). J gave up 2 bases and V 4 bases, and 5 bases lay outside the gene matches. The CDR3 sequence is 15 residues long. The CDR3, as DNA: TGTGCCAGCAGCCCCTTGAGGGGGCCCTACAATGAGCAGTTCTTC. Translating it yields CASSPLRGPYNEQFF.